This T cell receptor beta chain was retrieved from a study of shared clonotypes between healthy human individuals (TCRdb year 2020). Background for the entire study: A couple of women and a few men aged 18 to 49 years were included in the cohort. Per donor, three plates each were used for CD4 naive and CD4 memory, two for CD8 naive, and one for CD8 memory. To estimate repertoire size and how much clonotypes are shared between individuals, the study performed deep sequencing of blood TCR repertoires from about five healthy adults. To increase sequencing depth and limit assay-specific biases, TCR repertoire library preparation and sequencing were carried out by different laboratories using diverse techniques. Each donor's leukapheresis produced roughly between roughly 0.85 and 9.5 billion PBMCs.

Donors were healthy HIV-negative adults with no recently reported acute infections or vaccinations. Only Caucasian adults living in Nashville, Tennessee, USA were represented among the donors. CD4+ T cells were enriched by magnetic negative selection, after which naive cells were positively selected on CD45RA and the negative fraction was taken as the memory subset. Blood was obtained by leukapheresis, after which PBMCs were separated by Ficoll-Histopaque density gradient centrifugation and cryopreserved in liquid nitrogen vapor phase. Analytical flow cytometry was used to check the purity and quantity of each magnetically sorted T cell population. Genomic DNA was isolated from each sorted fraction and quantified by UV absorbance on a Nanodrop 2000c. Using the deep immunoSEQ assay, TCR CDR3 regions were amplified from genomic DNA by multiplex PCR. Extracted genomic DNA from each cell subset was distributed evenly across all wells of several immunoSEQ 96-well plates, and each plate was treated as a replicate. For sorted subsets, about 200 ng genomic DNA, equal to some 28,000 T cell genomes, was loaded into each replicate PCR. Purified libraries were quantified with a Qubit 3.0 fluorometer, sized on a Bioanalyzer 2100, and re-quantified with the KAPA Library Quantification kit. Each immunoSEQ 96-well plate was sequenced on its own single-read 150-cycle Illumina NextSeq 550 flow cell. As for the authors' bioinformatics: Because only junctional sequences without quality scores were contained in the immunoSEQ output, filtering matching that applied to full-length reads could not be performed. Sequences were annotated with PyIR, a Python wrapper for IgBLAST v1.9, using IMGT germline references to assign V/J genes and CDR3. Reads with weak V/J assignments (E-value above 1e-6), missing CDR3, stop codons, out-of-frame junctions, or ambiguous translated residues were removed. V3J clonotypes were defined by identical inferred V gene, J gene, and CDR3 amino acid sequence. The percentage overlap between two repertoires was calculated by dividing the number of shared unique clonotypes by the size of the smaller repertoire. Richness of each repertoire was evaluated using RTK rarefaction, the Chao1 estimator, and Recon v2.1 estimates of unobserved clonotypes. For all TCRbeta clonotypes obtained by the gDNA method from four donors, generation probabilities were computed with OLGA. The table was pulled from immuneACCESS by TCRdb, which kept in-frame rearrangements only. Such tables lose some clones; where checked, under half of the loss comes from unresolved V genes, and the rest has no known cause. That table is the source of V, J and clone size, and D and trimming were worked out from the DNA. In all, the sample holds under 650,000 clones, and almost 97% of those were seen once. The ten largest clones take up approximately 0.06% of the sample.

The research as a whole found: Naive subsets generally had larger estimated clonotype richness than memory subsets did. Even with the large sequencing depth, rarefaction of the sorted-subset datasets indicated that sequencing was incomplete. Higher generation probabilities were observed for clonotypes shared by all four sorted-subset donors than for non-shared clonotypes. Based on pairwise subsampling, the degree of clonotype sharing among donors was expected to be affected by sequencing depth. Sampling was limited to blood, and TCR repertoires in tissue likely differ from TCR repertoires in blood. About 5% of naive CD4, 3.5% of naive CD8, approximately 2% of memory CD4, and around 0.42% of memory CD8 clonotypes were shared across several donors. The small number of donors limited the genetic and exposure-history diversity represented.

V is shortened by 4 bases, J by 2 bases, and the region joining them spans 21 bases. From cysteine to phenylalanine, the CDR3 is 17 amino acids long. The kept DNA is CDR3 alone, 51 bases in frame from the first base. The germline V gene (reference sequence) gives CDR1 as SEHNR and CDR2 as FQNEAQ. Of note for this clone: Its binding antigen is unknown. One base away there is no much larger clone; base qualities are not given.

The sequenced sample was naive CD4+ T cells sorted from blood. The cell subset or site label on this specimen signifies: CD45RA+ positively selected. This sequence was found in a young woman in good health. Recombination connected TRBV7-9 to TRBJ2-7, with a weak D call of TRBD2 (6 bases match). The CDR3 protein sequence reads: CASSSPAGLGLPYEQYF. The nucleotides are TGTGCCAGCAGCTCCCCCGCGGGGCTCGGACTACCCTACGAGCAGTACTTC.